The T cell receptor beta chain described here comes from a study of cytomegalovirus exposure and HLA in healthy donors. Trimming took 4 bases from V and 1 from J; bases not matched to a gene: 9. Germline V CDR1 and CDR2: SGHNT, YYREEE (reference sequence). The CDR3 is made up of 16 amino acids. Study results and limitations: Cytomegalovirus status, reportedly, was diagnosed with high specificity and sensitivity by the classifier.

A few counts support this clone. No antigen is known for it. Use of 60 Vbeta and 13 Jbeta primers characterized the PCR. Here immunoSEQ multiplex PCR was the method, and the copy in TCRdb shows in-frame clones only, minus some. The top ten hold 20% to 30% of the sample, which has tens of thousands of clones, over 60% seen once. The receptor comes from a man aged 50-60 years in good health and CMV-seropositive. The chain has TRBV5-4 and TRBJ2-3, with 7 bases that match TRBD2. Sequenced: PBMCs. The CDR3 DNA sequence: TGTGCCAGCAGCCACACCGCCCTAGCGGGCACAGATACGCAGTATTTT. This codes for CASSHTALAGTDTQYF.